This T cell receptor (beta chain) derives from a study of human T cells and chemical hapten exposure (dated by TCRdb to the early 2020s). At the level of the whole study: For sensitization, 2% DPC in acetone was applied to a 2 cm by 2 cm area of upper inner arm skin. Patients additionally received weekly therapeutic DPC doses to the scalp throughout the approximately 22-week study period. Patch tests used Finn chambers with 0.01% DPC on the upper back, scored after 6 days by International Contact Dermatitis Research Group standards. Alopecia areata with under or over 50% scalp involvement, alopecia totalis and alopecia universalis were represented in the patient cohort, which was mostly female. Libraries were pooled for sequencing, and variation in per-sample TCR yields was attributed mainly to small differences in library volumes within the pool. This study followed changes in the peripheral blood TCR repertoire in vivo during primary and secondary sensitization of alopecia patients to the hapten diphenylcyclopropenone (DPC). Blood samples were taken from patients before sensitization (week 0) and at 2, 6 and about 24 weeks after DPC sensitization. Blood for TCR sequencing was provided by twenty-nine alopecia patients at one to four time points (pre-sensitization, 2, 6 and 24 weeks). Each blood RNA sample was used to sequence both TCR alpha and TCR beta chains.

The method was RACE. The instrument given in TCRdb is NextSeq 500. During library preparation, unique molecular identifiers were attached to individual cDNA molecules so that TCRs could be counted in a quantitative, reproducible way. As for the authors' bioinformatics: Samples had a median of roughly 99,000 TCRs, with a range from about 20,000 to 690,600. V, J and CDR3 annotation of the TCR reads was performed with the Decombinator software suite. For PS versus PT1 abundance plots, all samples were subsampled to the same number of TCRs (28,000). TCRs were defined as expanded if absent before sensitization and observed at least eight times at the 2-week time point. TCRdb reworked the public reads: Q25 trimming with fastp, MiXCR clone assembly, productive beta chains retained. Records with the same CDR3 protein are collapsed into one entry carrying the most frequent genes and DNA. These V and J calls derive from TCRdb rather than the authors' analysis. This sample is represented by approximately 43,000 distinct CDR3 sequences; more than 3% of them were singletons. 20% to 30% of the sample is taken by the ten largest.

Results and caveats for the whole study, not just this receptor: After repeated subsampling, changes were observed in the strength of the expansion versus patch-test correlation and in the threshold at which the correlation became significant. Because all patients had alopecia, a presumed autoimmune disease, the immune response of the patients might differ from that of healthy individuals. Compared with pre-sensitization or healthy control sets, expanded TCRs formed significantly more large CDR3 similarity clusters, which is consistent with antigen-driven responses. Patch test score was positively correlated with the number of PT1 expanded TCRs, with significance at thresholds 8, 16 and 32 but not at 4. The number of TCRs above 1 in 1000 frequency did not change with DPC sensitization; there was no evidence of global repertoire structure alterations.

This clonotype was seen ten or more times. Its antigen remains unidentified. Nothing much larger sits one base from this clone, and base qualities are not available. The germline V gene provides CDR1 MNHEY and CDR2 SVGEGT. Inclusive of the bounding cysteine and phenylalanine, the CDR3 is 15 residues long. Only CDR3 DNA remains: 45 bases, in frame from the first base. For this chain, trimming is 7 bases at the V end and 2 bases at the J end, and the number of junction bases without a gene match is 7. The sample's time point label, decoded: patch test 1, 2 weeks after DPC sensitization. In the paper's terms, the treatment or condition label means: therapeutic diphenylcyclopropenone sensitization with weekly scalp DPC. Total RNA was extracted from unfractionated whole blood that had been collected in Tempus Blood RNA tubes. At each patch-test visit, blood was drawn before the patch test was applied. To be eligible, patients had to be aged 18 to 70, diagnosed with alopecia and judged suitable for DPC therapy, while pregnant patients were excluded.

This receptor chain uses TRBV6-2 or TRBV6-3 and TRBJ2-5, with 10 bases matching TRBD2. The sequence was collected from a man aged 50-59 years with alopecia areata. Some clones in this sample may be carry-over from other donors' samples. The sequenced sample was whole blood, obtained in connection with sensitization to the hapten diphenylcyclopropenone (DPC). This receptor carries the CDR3 CASILTAGGQETQYF. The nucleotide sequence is TGTGCCAGCATCCTAACAGCGGGAGGGCAAGAGACCCAGTACTTC.